The clone carrying this TCR beta chain was counted at least ten times. The antigen remains undetermined. This specimen belongs to a study of T cell repertoires in cytomegalovirus infection. General study results and limits: CMV-specific TCR beta clonotypes restricted by HLA-C dominated the ex vivo response.

TCRdb re-derived calls from the reads in MiXCR, one entry per CDR3 protein. The table records around 300,000 distinct CDR3 sequences, around 25% of them present only once. This CDR3 comprises 12 residues. Germline V gene sequence: CDR1 SGHTA, CDR2 FQGTGA. V was cut by 4 bases and J by 4 bases, with 7 bases left in between. The specimen was PBMCs. The chain recombines TRBV7-3 with TRBJ1-2, with no clear D. The receptor's source is a human donor in good health (CMV status not recorded). Some clones in this sample may be carry-over from other donors' samples. The CDR3 DNA is TGTGCCAGCAGCTCTCCAGGCTATGGCTACACCTTC. Translation gives CASSSPGYGYTF.